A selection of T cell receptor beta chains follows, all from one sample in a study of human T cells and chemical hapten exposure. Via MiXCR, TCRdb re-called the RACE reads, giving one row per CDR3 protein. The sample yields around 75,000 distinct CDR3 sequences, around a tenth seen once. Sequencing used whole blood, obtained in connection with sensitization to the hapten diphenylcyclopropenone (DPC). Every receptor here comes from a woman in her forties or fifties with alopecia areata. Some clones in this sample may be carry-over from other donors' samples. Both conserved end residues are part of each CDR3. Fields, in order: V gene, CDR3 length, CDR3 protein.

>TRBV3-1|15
CASSPRDRAGNEQFF
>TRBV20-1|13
CSFVAATQETQYF
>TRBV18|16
CASSSGAGDSNQPQHF
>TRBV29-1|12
CSVRQANQPQHF
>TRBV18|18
CASSPRVAGDNAYNEQFF
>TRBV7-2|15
CASSQDRSRAYEQYF
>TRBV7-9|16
CASRRGPAGKEETQYF
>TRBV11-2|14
CASSLWTSLNEQFF
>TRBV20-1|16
CSAPGKYRVKGTEAFF
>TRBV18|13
CASSPPGQETQYF
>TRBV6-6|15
CASRRTTGGGTEAFF
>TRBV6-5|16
CASSQGRGGAFYGYTF
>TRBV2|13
CAGQEGRHTEAFF
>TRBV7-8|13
CASSPVQAGEQYF